The sequence of this T cell receptor beta chain was determined in a study of cytomegalovirus exposure and HLA in healthy donors listed by TCRdb under 2017. Regarding the complete study: According to an earlier analysis of several hundred of the donors, 200 million or so T cells yielded 95 million to 140 million unique TCR beta sequences and about 280 Gb of sequence data. The study aimed to test whether cataloging public T cell receptors could reveal signatures of past pathogen exposure. On average, roughly 200,000 unique TCR beta nucleotide sequences were sequenced per donor among some 420 genotyped donors of the cohort, with around 19% of those sequences being non-productive. Rather than using new phenotypic data, the later analysis identified candidate immune exposures from TCR beta sequences and from how often those sequences occurred across donors. Every discovery cohort repertoire had been produced on one sequencing platform. In addition to the first cohort of 666 subjects, a separate validation cohort of 130 or so different subjects was used. Of the roughly 410 genotyped donors, over 80% were placed in the genetic ancestry cluster associated with self-reported Caucasian donors. The study combined high-throughput TCR immunosequencing, statistical association of individual TCRs with disease status, and machine learning to predict cytomegalovirus infection status. In a later genetic analysis, genome-wide SNP genotypes for 398 of the 666 donors were used, and that subset was treated as a discovery cohort. Around 320 gigabases of sequencing data and tens of millions of unique TCR sequences were included in an early release covering roughly 700 HLA-typed donors. Donor age, sex, ethnicity and CMV serostatus were compiled alongside the repertoire data. HLA typing included class I and class II loci at four-digit resolution. Using immunosequencing, the study profiled T cell repertoires from 666 subjects and related those repertoires to cytomegalovirus serostatus. A later analysis re-examined previously published TCR beta repertoires from more than 600 donors and added high-resolution HLA genotyping to investigate patterns of TCR occurrence. Roughly 5 DR-DQ haplotypes were handled as single units for association and clustering because linkage in the cohort was strong. To decide whether each TCR beta V gene segment behaved as functional or pseudogenic, an earlier analysis of approximately 600 of the donors relied on high-throughput TCR beta sequencing. The number of donors typed differed by locus, with roughly 620-640 for A, B, C, DRB1 and DQB1, approximately 500 for DQA1, approximately 580 for DPA1, and approximately 470 for DPB1. Results the study describes overall, beyond this receptor: According to a later analysis, TCR association rates differed among HLA loci, with DRB1 alleles showing the most associated TCRs and HLA-C alleles showing the fewest. Strong co-occurrence of HLA alleles, especially DR and DQ, made assigning TCR associations to individual alleles difficult. In vitro tests confirmed that a few of the cytomegalovirus-associated TCR beta chains recognize cytomegalovirus antigens. The authors suggested that the approach could potentially be generalized to other disease states and immunological phenotypes. The earlier analysis of approximately 540 of the donors excluded approximately 15 rarely observed V segments, including chromosome 9 orphons, because counts were too low. Because HLA typing was missing for some donors at each locus, association tests included only the typed subset. According to a later analysis, parvovirus B19, influenza, CMV and Epstein-Barr virus appeared linked to several top co-occurrence clusters. Most CMV-associated TCR beta chains appeared to be HLA-restricted in a later analysis, and the HLA associations seemed to be driven largely by CMV exposure. In a later analysis, HLA-associated TCR beta chains were found to be more clonally expanded and to have lower generation probabilities than equally common non-associated chains. A later genetic analysis associated a missense DCLRE1C variant with V-gene and J-gene trimming of TCR beta chains, and an independent cohort replicated the association. A further reported finding was that TCR beta sequences accurately predicted the HLA-A and HLA-B alleles for most subjects in the first cohort. Specific HLA alleles were associated with 15,000 to 20,000 TCR beta sequences at a false discovery rate of 0.05 in a later analysis. Cytomegalovirus status was reported to be diagnosed by the classifier with high specificity and sensitivity in both the original and validation cohorts. Sequencing depth was assumed to be roughly uniform across donors in the presence/absence analyses, though that assumption may not hold. A cluster of highly shared sequence variants was judged likely to be a technical artifact of the sequencing pipeline. Most TCR sequences were seen in very few donors, while some public TCRs were found in many individuals. This cohort had only TCR beta chains sequenced, and the lack of alpha or paired-chain data limited which features could be detected. A total of fewer than 200 TCR beta chains were listed by the study as associated with cytomegalovirus. Correlated functional status among segregating V segments might reflect linkage disequilibrium, but an unknown experimental factor could not be ruled out. Because the 87-base-pair reads could not distinguish some IMGT-functional V segments, including TRBV6-2 and TRBV6-3, those segments were excluded. CMV serostatus was the only immune exposure information available for the cohort. An earlier analysis of some 590 of the donors showed that most TCR beta V segments appeared in productive rearrangements either about 90% or about 30% of the time, which broadly matched IMGT annotations. Compared with the approximately 710-donor mean, donors in an Asian-associated ancestry cluster had fewer N-insertions in productive TCRs, according to a later genetic analysis.

The cohort comprised more than 550 healthy bone marrow donors. At the time of sampling, all cohort members were nominally healthy, though unrecorded immune exposures were likely present. The donor tested CMV seronegative and was one of the 352 seronegative cohort members. A peripheral blood sample was collected from each donor, and TCR beta sequencing was performed on peripheral blood mononuclear cells. Genomic DNA was extracted from the blood cell samples with the Qiagen DNeasy Blood Extraction Kit. About this clone itself: Its antigen target is currently unknown. There are no base qualities to consult, and no much larger clone falls within one base.

Library preparation employed the immunoSEQ multiplex PCR assay. The multiplex PCR relied on a mix of 60 forward primers for TCR Vbeta segments and 13 reverse primers for TCR Jbeta segments. The CDR3 region of rearranged TCR beta genes was amplified from genomic DNA by a multiplex PCR assay. The Illumina HiSeq System was used to sequence the amplified TCR beta libraries as 87-base-pair reads. Per the authors' processing: Across the roughly 600 repertoires, a later analysis counted 80 million or so unique TCR beta chains, around 11 million of which were shared by at least two donors. Raw reads were error-corrected and collapsed into unique sequences by a nearest-neighbor algorithm in which closely related sequences were merged to remove PCR and sequencing errors. Alignment of CDR3 sequences to IMGT reference sequences was used to assign V, D and J gene segments. For a sequence to be retained, a match of at least six nucleotides was required to both a V gene segment and a J gene segment. Rearrangements were called productive when the CDR3 lacked stop codons and stayed in frame with V and J; all others were non-productive. CDR3 was defined according to IMGT convention as the region running from the second conserved V-encoded cysteine to the conserved J-encoded phenylalanine. Sequences without an unambiguous match to a single V gene segment were excluded from the earlier analysis of 587 of the donors. An earlier analysis of almost 600 of the donors classified V segments as functional when productive rearrangements were above 56.7% and as segregating when the standard deviation between donors was above 5%. A statistical classification framework was developed to diagnose cytomegalovirus status using the catalog of TCR beta chain sequences. In a later analysis, TCR nucleotide sequences were compared against IMGT/GENE-DB human TR gene sequences so that V and J genes could be assigned. Using the TCRdist pipeline, a later analysis assigned CDR3 sequences along with most-parsimonious VDJ recombination scenarios. A later analysis defined each TCR beta chain by its CDR3 amino acid sequence plus V-gene family, and excluded reads lacking a unique V-gene family. In a later analysis, around 600 highly shared, low-generation-probability nucleotide sequences were removed to address suspected cross-contamination and a sequencing artifact. In a later analysis, a clonal expansion index was calculated for each public chain from normalized within-repertoire ranks of inferred template counts. In a later analysis, generation probabilities were computed using a VDJ recombination model fitted to out-of-frame rearrangements, and the results were checked against IGoR. A later analysis scored TCR-TCR, TCR-HLA and TCR-CMV co-occurrence with hypergeometric tests, applying a repertoire-size bias correction to TCR pairs. False discovery rates were estimated in a later analysis by permuting HLA or CMV assignments 20 times. In a later analysis, co-occurring TCRs were grouped using DBSCAN, with TCRdist sequence similarity added in when clustering inside HLA-allele-positive subsets. Repertoires with fewer than 30,000 or more than 120,000 public chains, plus five repertoires with anomalous nucleotide sharing, were excluded from co-occurrence clustering. Sourced from immuneACCESS, this table was stored by TCRdb with only in-frame sequences that have V and J called. A share of the clones is absent; for the studies checked, an unresolved V gene accounts for under half, and the remainder has no known explanation. D and trimming come from the DNA, and the V and J calls and clone size come from that table. This sample gives about 250,000 clones in total; 80% to 90% of them show up just once. Jointly, the top ten make up 0.24% of the sample.

Taken from the germline V gene, the CDR1 and CDR2 loops are SGHDT and YYEEEE. From V the trimming removes 5 bases and from J it removes 9 bases, while the gene matches leave 6 bases of the junction unaccounted for. The CDR3 runs 13 residues from the cysteine to the phenylalanine. Only the CDR3 DNA is retained, 39 bases long and in frame from the first base. The V and J segments used are TRBV5-6 and TRBJ2-3; 10 bases in the junction line up with TRBD1. Sequences were obtained from PBMCs. This TCR came from a girl aged 2 to 9 in good health and CMV-seronegative. The CDR3 region has the sequence CASRGTGVITQYF. At the DNA level, the sequence is TGTGCCAGCAGGGGGACAGGGGTAATAACGCAGTATTTT.